The T cell receptor (beta chain) under discussion was sequenced for a study of technical replicates of blood from a handful of donors. The repertoire was sequenced with immunoSEQ multiplex PCR; TCRdb's copy has only in-frame clones and lacks some. The sample contains 60,000 to 85,000 clones, over 75% of which appear only once. Germline CDR1 is MNHEY and CDR2 is SMNVEV (reference sequence). CDR3 length: 13 residues. The ends were cut back, 2 bases at V and 6 bases at J, with 11 bases in the middle. Material: T cells isolated from PBMCs. This chain connects TRBV27 to TRBJ2-7; D is undetermined. This clonotype was obtained from a human donor in good health. The CDR3 DNA is TGTGCCAGCAGTTTAACATTAGCCCGCGAGCAGTACTTC. It is translated as CASSLTLAREQYF.